This is a list of T cell receptor beta chains from one sample in a study of blood T cell repertoires in COVID-19. The data were produced by immunoSEQ multiplex PCR, yet TCRdb's version contains in-frame clones alone and is incomplete. The repertoire holds hundreds of thousands of clones, with 80% to 90% as singletons. The specimen sequenced was PBMCs or T cells enriched from blood (not recorded which). All receptors come from a man aged 35-49 years who had recovered from COVID-19. Each CDR3 is given with its conserved first and last residue. The order of the fields is J gene, D gene, clone size, V gene, CDR3 DNA, CDR3 protein. A D gene is named only where the DNA matches it firmly. Rows may omit the clone size; those that give it use once, few, many or a size class.

j_call: TRBJ2-7; d_call: -; clone_size: -; v_call: TRBV5-5; cdr3_nt: TGTGCCAGCAGCTTGATGACTGGGGAGCAGTACTTC; cdr3_aa: CASSLMTGEQYF
j_call: TRBJ2-3; d_call: -; clone_size: -; v_call: TRBV28; cdr3_nt: TGTGCCAGCAGTTTATTAAGCGGGACAGGAGAAGGAGATACGCAGTATTTT; cdr3_aa: CASSLLSGTGEGDTQYF
j_call: TRBJ1-2; d_call: -; clone_size: -; v_call: TRBV3-1/TRBV3-2; cdr3_nt: TGTGCCAGCAGCCAAGATTTCCGCCGAGTTAACTATGGCTACACCTTC; cdr3_aa: CASSQDFRRVNYGYTF
j_call: TRBJ1-4; d_call: -; clone_size: -; v_call: TRBV10-2; cdr3_nt: TGCGCCAGCAGTGGAAGACAGGTTTCTAATGAAAAACTGTTTTTT; cdr3_aa: CASSGRQVSNEKLFF
j_call: TRBJ1-2; d_call: -; clone_size: few; v_call: TRBV6-5; cdr3_nt: TGTGCCAGCTCTTCCTTTGAGAGCTACACCTTC; cdr3_aa: CASSSFESYTF
j_call: TRBJ2-1; d_call: -; clone_size: once; v_call: TRBV7-8; cdr3_nt: TGTGCCAGCAGCTTATTTGGCGGAGGCCGCTCCTACAATGAGCAGTTCTTC; cdr3_aa: CASSLFGGGRSYNEQFF
j_call: TRBJ2-7; d_call: TRBD1; clone_size: few; v_call: TRBV27; cdr3_nt: TGTGCCAGCAGCCCCGACCCGGACAGGGAGTTTTACGAGCAGTACTTC; cdr3_aa: CASSPDPDREFYEQYF
j_call: TRBJ1-2; d_call: TRBD1; clone_size: -; v_call: TRBV19; cdr3_nt: TGTGCCAGTAGTCCAGGGACAGGAGCCACCTATGGCTACACCTTC; cdr3_aa: CASSPGTGATYGYTF
j_call: TRBJ2-1; d_call: TRBD2; clone_size: -; v_call: TRBV11-2; cdr3_nt: TGTGCCAGCAGCTTAGGGGGACTAGGATCGCATGAGCAGTTCTTC; cdr3_aa: CASSLGGLGSHEQFF
j_call: TRBJ2-5; d_call: TRBD1; clone_size: -; v_call: TRBV5-1; cdr3_nt: TGCGCCAGCAGCTTGGGACAGGGGCCGGCTCAAGAGACCCAGTACTTC; cdr3_aa: CASSLGQGPAQETQYF
j_call: TRBJ1-1; d_call: TRBD1; clone_size: once; v_call: TRBV11-2; cdr3_nt: TGTGCCAGCAGCTTGTCAGGGGGCACTGAAGCTTTCTTT; cdr3_aa: CASSLSGGTEAFF